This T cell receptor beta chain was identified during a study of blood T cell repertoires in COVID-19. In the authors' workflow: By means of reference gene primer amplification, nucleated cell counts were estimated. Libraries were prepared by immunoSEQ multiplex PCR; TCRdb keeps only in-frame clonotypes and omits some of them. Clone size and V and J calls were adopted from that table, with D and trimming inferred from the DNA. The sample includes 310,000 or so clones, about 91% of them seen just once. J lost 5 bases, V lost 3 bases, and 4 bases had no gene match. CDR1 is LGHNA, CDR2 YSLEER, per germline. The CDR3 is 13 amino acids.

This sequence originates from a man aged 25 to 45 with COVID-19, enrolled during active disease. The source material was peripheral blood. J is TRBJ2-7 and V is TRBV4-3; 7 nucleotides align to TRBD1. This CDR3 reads CASSHFRGNEQYF. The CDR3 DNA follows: TGCGCCAGCAGCCATTTCAGGGGGAACGAGCAGTACTTC.